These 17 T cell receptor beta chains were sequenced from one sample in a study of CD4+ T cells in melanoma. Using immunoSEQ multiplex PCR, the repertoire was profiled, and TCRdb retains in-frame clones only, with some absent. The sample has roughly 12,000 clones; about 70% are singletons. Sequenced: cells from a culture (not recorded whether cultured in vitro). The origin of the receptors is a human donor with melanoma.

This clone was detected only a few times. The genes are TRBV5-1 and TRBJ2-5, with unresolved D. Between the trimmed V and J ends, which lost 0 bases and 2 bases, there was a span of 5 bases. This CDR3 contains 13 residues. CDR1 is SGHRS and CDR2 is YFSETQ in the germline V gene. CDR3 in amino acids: CASSLEAQETQYF. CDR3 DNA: TGCGCCAGCAGCTTGGAGGCGCAAGAGACCCAGTACTTC. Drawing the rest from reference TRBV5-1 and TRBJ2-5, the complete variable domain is KAGVTQTPRYLIKTRGQQVTLSCSPISGHRSVSWYQQTPGQGLQFLFEYFSETQRNKGNFPGRFSGRQFSNSRSEMNVSTLELGDSALYLCASSLEAQETQYFGPGTRLLVL.

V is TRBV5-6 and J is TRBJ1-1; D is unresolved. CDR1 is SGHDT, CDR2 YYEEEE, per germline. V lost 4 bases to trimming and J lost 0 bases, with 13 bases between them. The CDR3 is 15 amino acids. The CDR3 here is CASSPGSLMNTEAFF. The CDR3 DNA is TGTGCCAGCAGCCCAGGCAGTCTGATGAACACTGAAGCTTTCTTT.

CDR3 amino acids: CASSNRDFTDTQYF. The CDR3 nucleotides read TGTGCCAGCAGCAATCGGGACTTCACAGATACGCAGTATTTT. This sequence joins TRBV13 and TRBJ2-3; D might be TRBD2 (6 bases). The CDR3 is 14 residues long. Germline V gene lookup returns CDR1 PRHDT and CDR2 FYEKMQ (reference sequence). Trimming left V 5 bases short and J 2 bases short, with 11 bases between.

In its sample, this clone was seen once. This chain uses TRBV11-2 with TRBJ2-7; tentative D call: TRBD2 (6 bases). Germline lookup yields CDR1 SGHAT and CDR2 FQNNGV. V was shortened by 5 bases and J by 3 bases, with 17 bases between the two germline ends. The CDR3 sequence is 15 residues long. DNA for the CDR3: TGTGCCAGCAGCCCGCGACTAGTAATGAACTACGAGCAGTACTTC. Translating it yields CASSPRLVMNYEQYF.

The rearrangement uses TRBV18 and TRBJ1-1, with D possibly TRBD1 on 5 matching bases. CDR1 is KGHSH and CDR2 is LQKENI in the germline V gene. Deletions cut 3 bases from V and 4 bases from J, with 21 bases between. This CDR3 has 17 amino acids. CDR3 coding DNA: TGTGCCAGCTCACCGAGCAGACTATTAGCCGGGGGCACTGAAGCTTTCTTT. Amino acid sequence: CASSPSRLLAGGTEAFF.

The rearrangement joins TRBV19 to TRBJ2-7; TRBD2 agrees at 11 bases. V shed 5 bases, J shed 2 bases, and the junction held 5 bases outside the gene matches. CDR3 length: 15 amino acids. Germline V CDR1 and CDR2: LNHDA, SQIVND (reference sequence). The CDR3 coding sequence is TGTGCCAGTAGTCTCCTTAGCGGGGGGGCCTACGAGCAGTACTTC. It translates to CASSLLSGGAYEQYF. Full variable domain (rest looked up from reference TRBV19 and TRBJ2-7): DGGITQSPKYLFRKEGQNVTLSCEQNLNHDAMYWYRQDPGQGLRLIYYSQIVNDFQKGDIAEGYSVSREKKESFPLTVTSAQKNPTAFYLCASSLLSGGAYEQYFGPGTRLTVT.

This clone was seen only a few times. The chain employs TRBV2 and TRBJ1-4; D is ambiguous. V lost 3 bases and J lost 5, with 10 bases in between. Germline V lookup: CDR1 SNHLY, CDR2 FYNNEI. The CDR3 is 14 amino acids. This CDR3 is CASSDGGGNEKLFF. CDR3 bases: TGTGCCAGCAGTGATGGCGGCGGGAATGAAAAACTGTTTTTT.

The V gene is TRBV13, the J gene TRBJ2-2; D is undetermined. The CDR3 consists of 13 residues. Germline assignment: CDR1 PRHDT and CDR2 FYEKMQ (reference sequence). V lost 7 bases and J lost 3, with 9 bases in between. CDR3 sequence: CASKTWDTGELFF. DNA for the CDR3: TGTGCCAGCAAGACGTGGGACACCGGGGAGCTGTTTTTT.

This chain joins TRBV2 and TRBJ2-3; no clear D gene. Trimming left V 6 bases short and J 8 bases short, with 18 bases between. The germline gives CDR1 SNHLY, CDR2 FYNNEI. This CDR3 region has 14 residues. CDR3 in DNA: TGTGCCAGCAGGCGGTCCAGCAGCCTCGGTACGCAGTATTTT. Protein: CASRRSSSLGTQYF.

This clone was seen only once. The CDR3 spells CASTRQGNMNEQFF. CDR3 sequence (DNA): TGTGCCAGCACCCGACAGGGGAACATGAATGAGCAGTTCTTC. The chain is built from TRBV2 and TRBJ2-1, with 8 bases fitting TRBD1. CDR1 SNHLY and CDR2 FYNNEI come from the germline V gene. Unmatched junction bases numbered 9, after V lost 7 bases and J lost 7 bases. The length of the CDR3 is 14 residues.

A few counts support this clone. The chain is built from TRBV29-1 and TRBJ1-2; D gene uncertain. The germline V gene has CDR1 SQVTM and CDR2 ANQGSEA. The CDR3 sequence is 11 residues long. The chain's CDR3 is CAIRGTLNCTF. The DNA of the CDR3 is TGCGCGATCCGAGGCACACTGAACTGCACCTTC.

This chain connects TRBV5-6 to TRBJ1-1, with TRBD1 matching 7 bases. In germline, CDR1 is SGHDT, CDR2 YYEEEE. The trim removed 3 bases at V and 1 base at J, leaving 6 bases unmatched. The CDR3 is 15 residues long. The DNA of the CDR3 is TGTGCCAGCAGCTCTACAGGGGTGGGGAACACTGAAGCTTTCTTT. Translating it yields CASSSTGVGNTEAFF.

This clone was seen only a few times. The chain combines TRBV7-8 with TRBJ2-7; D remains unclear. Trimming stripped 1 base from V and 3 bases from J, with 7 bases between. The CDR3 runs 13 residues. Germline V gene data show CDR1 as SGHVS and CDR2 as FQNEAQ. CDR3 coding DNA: TGTGCCAGCAGCTTAGTCGGGCGCTACGAGCAGTACTTC. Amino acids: CASSLVGRYEQYF.

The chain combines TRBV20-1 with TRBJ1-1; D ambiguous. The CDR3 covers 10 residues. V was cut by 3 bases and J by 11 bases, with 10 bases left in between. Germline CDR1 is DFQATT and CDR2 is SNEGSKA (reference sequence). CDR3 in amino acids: CSASSWRAFF. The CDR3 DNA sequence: TGCAGTGCTAGTTCATGGCGCGCTTTCTTT.

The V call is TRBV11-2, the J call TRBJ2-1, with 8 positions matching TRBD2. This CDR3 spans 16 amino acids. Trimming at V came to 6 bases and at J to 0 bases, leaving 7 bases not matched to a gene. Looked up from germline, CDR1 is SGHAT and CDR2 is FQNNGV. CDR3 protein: CASRYGAGDSYNEQFF. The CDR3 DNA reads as TGTGCCAGCAGATACGGAGCGGGGGACTCCTACAATGAGCAGTTCTTC.

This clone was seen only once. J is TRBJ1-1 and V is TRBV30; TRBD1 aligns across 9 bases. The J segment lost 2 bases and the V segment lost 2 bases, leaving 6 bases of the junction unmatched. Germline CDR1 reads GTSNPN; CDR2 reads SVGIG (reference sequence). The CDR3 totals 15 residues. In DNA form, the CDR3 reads TGTGCCTGGAGTCTTCCGGACAGGGGAAACACTGAAGCTTTCTTT. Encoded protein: CAWSLPDRGNTEAFF. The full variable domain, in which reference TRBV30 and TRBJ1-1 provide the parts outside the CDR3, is SQTIHQWPATLVQPVGSPLSLECTVEGTSNPNLYWYRQAAGRGLQLLFYSVGIGQISSEVPQNLSASRPQDRQFILSSKKLLLSDSGFYLCAWSLPDRGNTEAFFGQGTRLTVV.

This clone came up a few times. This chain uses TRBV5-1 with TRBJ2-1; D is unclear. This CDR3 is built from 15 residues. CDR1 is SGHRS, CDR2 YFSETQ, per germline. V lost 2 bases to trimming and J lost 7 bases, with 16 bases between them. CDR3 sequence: CASSLIPGQGNEQFF. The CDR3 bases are TGCGCCAGCAGCTTAATCCCGGGCCAAGGGAATGAGCAGTTCTTC. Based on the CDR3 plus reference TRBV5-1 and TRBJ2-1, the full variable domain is KAGVTQTPRYLIKTRGQQVTLSCSPISGHRSVSWYQQTPGQGLQFLFEYFSETQRNKGNFPGRFSGRQFSNSRSEMNVSTLELGDSALYLCASSLIPGQGNEQFFGPGTRLTVL.